This T cell receptor (beta chain) stems from a study of T cell responses to AZD1222 COVID-19 vaccine. Profiling relied on immunoSEQ multiplex PCR, and the TCRdb table lists in-frame clones only, not all of them. This table has under 150,000 clones, nearly 90% appearing once. V shed 2 bases and J shed 6 bases, with 10 bases lying between them. CDR3 length: 13 residues. The V gene's germline CDR1 is MNHEY and CDR2 SVGEGT. Study observations and caveats: Donors were chiefly white British, with a greater number of females, and clonal diversity was perhaps underestimated. Targets within unmutated variant regions were reportedly found for nearly half of spike-specific TCRs. The study identified only 6 or 7 AZD1222 recipients as seropositive at baseline. Vaccine-associated CD4 TCRs ranged over spike, dominating at 160-218 and 743-854.

In the case of this clone: Its antigen is unknown.

This material consisted of peripheral blood, taken 28 days after the second AZD1222 dose. The chain carries TRBV6-2 or TRBV6-3 and TRBJ1-2; D ambiguous. The receptor was derived from an adult who received the AZD1222 COVID-19 vaccine. The CDR3 DNA reads TGTGCCAGCAGTTACGGCAGGTCTGATGGCTACACCTTC. Amino acid sequence: CASSYGRSDGYTF.